The 17 T cell receptor beta chains in this list originate from one sample, sequenced in a study of blood T cell repertoires in COVID-19. Some clones are missing from TCRdb's copy, which holds only in-frame ones; the method was immunoSEQ multiplex PCR. The data hold 150,000 to 200,000 clones, with 82% observed a single time. The sequenced sample consisted of peripheral blood. The origin of the receptors is a woman aged 40 to 50 with COVID-19, enrolled during active disease.

Written as DNA, the CDR3 is TGTGCCAGCAGCTTGTCTACAGGGGGGACCGGGGAGCTGTTTTTT. Protein product: CASSLSTGGTGELFF. The chain uses TRBV5-5 and TRBJ2-2; TRBD1 matches 8 bases. The CDR3 loop spans 15 amino acids. Germline V gene lookup returns CDR1 SGHKS and CDR2 YYEKEE (reference sequence). V trimming: 1 base; J trimming: 5 bases; junction bases outside the gene matches: 4.

The chain's CDR3 is CAWNSINTGELFF. The CDR3 coding sequence is TGTGCCTGGAACAGTATCAACACCGGGGAGCTGTTTTTT. The V call is TRBV30, the J call TRBJ2-2; D is uncertain. V was clipped by 4 bases and J by 2 bases, with 8 bases between them. This CDR3 has 13 amino acids. Looked up from germline, CDR1 is GTSNPN and CDR2 is SVGIG (reference sequence).

The CDR3 DNA sequence: TGCGCCAGCAGCTTGGGCTGGAAGACAGGGGGCGCGGTTTACATTCAGTACTTC. It specifies CASSLGWKTGGAVYIQYF. The rearrangement links TRBV5-1 to TRBJ2-4; 10 bases are a match to TRBD1. The CDR3 is made up of 18 amino acids. V dropped 0 bases and J dropped 8; count of bases not matched to a gene: 14. Germline CDR1 and CDR2: SGHRS and YFSETQ.

In this sample, this clone turned up once. The genes are TRBV6-5 and TRBJ2-5; TRBD2 is a possible D gene (6 bases). The CDR3 loop spans 12 amino acids. Germline loops: CDR1 MNHEY, CDR2 SVGAGI. V lost 6 bases, J lost 5 bases, and 10 bases lay in between. The CDR3 DNA sequence: TGTGCCAGCAGAAACCGGGGGGAGACCCAGTACTTC. Translated, it gives CASRNRGETQYF.

The chain uses TRBV28 and TRBJ2-7; the D gene is possibly TRBD1 (6 bases). The CDR3 consists of 14 residues. The V gene's germline CDR1 is MDHEN and CDR2 SYDVKM. Deletions cut 5 bases from V and 0 bases from J, with 11 bases between. CDR3 protein: CASSQQGSSYEQYV. The CDR3 nucleotides read TGTGCCAGCAGTCAACAGGGTTCCTCCTACGAGCAGTACGTC.

This chain links TRBV7-9 with TRBJ1-1; a possible D gene is TRBD1 (6 bases). V was cut by 1 base and J by 6 bases, with 15 bases left in between. This CDR3 has 15 amino acids. The V gene's germline CDR1 is SEHNR and CDR2 FQNEAQ (reference sequence). The CDR3 is CASSLGAGDESEAFF. The CDR3 region has the DNA TGTGCCAGCAGCTTAGGGGCAGGGGATGAATCTGAAGCTTTCTTT.

The rearrangement uses TRBV28 and TRBJ1-2; 9 nucleotides agree with TRBD1. The CDR3 is 16 residues long. From germline, CDR1 is MDHEN and CDR2 SYDVKM. The junction had 6 bases not matched to a gene; V was cut back by 4 bases and J by 0 bases. The CDR3 bases are TGTGCCAGCAGTTGGGTTACAGGGGGCTCTAACTATGGCTACACCTTC. Protein product: CASSWVTGGSNYGYTF.

CDR3 DNA sequence: TGTGCCAGCAGTTTCAGGGGAGTGAACACTGAAGCTTTCTTT. Translated: CASSFRGVNTEAFF. This sequence joins TRBV6-5 and TRBJ1-1, with D maybe TRBD1 (6 bases). Trimming removed 4 bases at V and 0 bases at J, with 9 bases between. Per germline, CDR1 MNHEY and CDR2 SVGAGI. CDR3 length: 14 amino acids.

V usage is TRBV30 and J usage is TRBJ1-4; 9 bases are shared with TRBD1. The V gene end was trimmed by 2 bases and the J gene end by 5 bases; junction bases not matched to a gene: 3. In germline, CDR1 is GTSNPN, CDR2 SVGIG (reference sequence). CDR3 length: 14 amino acids. This chain's CDR3 is CAWSSGQGNEKLFF. CDR3 DNA sequence: TGTGCCTGGAGTTCGGGACAGGGAAATGAAAAACTGTTTTTT.

The CDR3 loop is CATAGARYQETQYF. The CDR3, as DNA: TGTGCCACCGCAGGGGCCCGGTACCAAGAGACCCAGTACTTC. The rearrangement joins TRBV2 to TRBJ2-5; possibly TRBD1 for D (6 bases). Between the trimmed V and J ends, which lost 10 bases and 0 bases, there was a span of 15 bases. The CDR3 spans 14 residues. The germline V gene encodes CDR1 SNHLY and CDR2 FYNNEI.

The chain uses TRBV5-1 and TRBJ2-7; perhaps TRBD1 as D (5 bases). Germline V gene lookup returns CDR1 SGHRS and CDR2 YFSETQ. Deletions cut 5 bases from V and 5 bases from J, with 11 bases between. The CDR3 contains 12 residues. CDR3 protein: CASRSQGDEQYF. The CDR3 DNA reads as TGCGCCAGCAGATCTCAGGGTGACGAGCAGTACTTC.

J is TRBJ2-5 and V is TRBV3-1 (or the pseudogene TRBV3-2); TRBD1 matches at 10 bases. CDR1 and CDR2 (germline): LGHDT, YNNKEL (reference sequence). V trimming: 4 bases; J trimming: 7 bases; junction bases outside the gene matches: 9. The CDR3 contains 15 residues. The CDR3 DNA reads TGTGCCAGCAGCCGCTTGACAGGGGGCGCCGGGACCCAGTACTTC. The encoded protein is CASSRLTGGAGTQYF.

As regards this clone: Other DNA sequences from this sample encode an identical CDR3 as well. The CDR3 DNA follows: TGCGCCAGCAGCCCACTCGCGAACAATGAGCAGTTCTTC. As protein: CASSPLANNEQFF. V gene TRBV4-1 combines with J gene TRBJ2-1; no clear D gene. V was trimmed by 4 bases and J by 5 bases, leaving 9 bases between them. This CDR3 has 13 residues. Germline CDR1 MGHRA, CDR2 YSYEKL.

V is TRBV12-5 and J is TRBJ2-1; 8 bases agree with TRBD1. J was trimmed by 8 bases and V by 5 bases; bases with no gene match: 2. The CDR3 has 12 amino acids. The germline gives CDR1 LGHNT, CDR2 FRNRAP. CDR3: CASGMTGDEQFF. CDR3 DNA: TGTGCTAGTGGTATGACAGGGGATGAGCAGTTCTTC. Supplemented by reference TRBV12-5 and TRBJ2-1, the full variable domain reads DARVTQTPRHKVTEMGQEVTMRCQPILGHNTVFWYRQTMMQGLELLAYFRNRAPLDDSGMPKDRFSAEMPDATLATLKIQPSEPRDSAVYFCASGMTGDEQFFGPGTRLTVL.

The CDR3 here is CASKHRERGTEAFF. The CDR3 DNA reads as TGTGCCAGCAAACACAGGGAGCGAGGCACTGAAGCTTTCTTT. The V and J genes are TRBV2 and TRBJ1-1, with D maybe TRBD1 (6 bases). This CDR3 has 14 amino acids. Germline loops: CDR1 SNHLY, CDR2 FYNNEI. V lost 7 bases to trimming and J lost 4 bases, with 16 bases between them.

This clone was detected only once. The chain has TRBV9 and TRBJ2-1, with D hard to call. From germline, CDR1 is SGDLS and CDR2 YYNGEE. CDR3 length: 15 residues. The V end lost 2 bases, the J end lost 0 bases, and 9 bases lay between the germline ends. The CDR3, as DNA: TGTGCCAGCAGCGTTAGCCTAACCTCCTACAATGAGCAGTTCTTC. Protein: CASSVSLTSYNEQFF.

V gene TRBV20-1 combines with J gene TRBJ2-5; no firm D call. The germline V and J ends were trimmed by 5 bases and 3 bases, with 4 bases remaining between them. The CDR3 loop spans 10 amino acids. Germline V gene data show CDR1 as DFQATT and CDR2 as SNEGSKA (reference sequence). The CDR3 reads CSAVEETQYF. CDR3 nucleotide sequence: TGCAGTGCTGTCGAAGAGACCCAGTACTTC.